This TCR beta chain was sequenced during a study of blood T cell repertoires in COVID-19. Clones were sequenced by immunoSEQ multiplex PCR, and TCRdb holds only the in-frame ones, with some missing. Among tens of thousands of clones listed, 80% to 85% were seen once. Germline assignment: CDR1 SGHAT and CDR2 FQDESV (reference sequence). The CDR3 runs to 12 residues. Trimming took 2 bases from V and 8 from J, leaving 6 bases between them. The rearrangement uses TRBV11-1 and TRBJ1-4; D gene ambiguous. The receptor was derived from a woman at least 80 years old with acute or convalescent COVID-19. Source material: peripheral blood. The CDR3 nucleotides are TGTGCCAGCAGCTTACCGGGAGAAAAACTGTTTTTT. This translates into CASSLPGEKLFF.